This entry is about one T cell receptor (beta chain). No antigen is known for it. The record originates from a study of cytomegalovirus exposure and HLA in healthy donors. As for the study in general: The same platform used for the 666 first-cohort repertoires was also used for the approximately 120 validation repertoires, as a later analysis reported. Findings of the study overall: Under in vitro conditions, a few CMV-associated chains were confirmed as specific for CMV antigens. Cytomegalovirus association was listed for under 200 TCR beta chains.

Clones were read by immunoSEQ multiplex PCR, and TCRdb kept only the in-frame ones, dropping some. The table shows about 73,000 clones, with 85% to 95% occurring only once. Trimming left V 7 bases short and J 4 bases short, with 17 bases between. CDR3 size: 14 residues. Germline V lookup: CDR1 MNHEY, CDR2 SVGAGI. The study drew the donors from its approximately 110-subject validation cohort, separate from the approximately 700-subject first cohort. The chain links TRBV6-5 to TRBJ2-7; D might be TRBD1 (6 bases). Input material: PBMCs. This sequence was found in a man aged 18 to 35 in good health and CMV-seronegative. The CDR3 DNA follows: TGTGCCAGCACCCCGGGACACCGATTATACGAGCAGTACTTC. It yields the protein CASTPGHRLYEQYF.